The rows below give T cell receptor beta chains drawn from one sample of a study of tumor and adjacent non-tumor tissue in lung cancer. TCRdb re-called the multiplex PCR reads through MiXCR, storing one row per CDR3 protein. In the table there are approximately 80,000 distinct CDR3 sequences, roughly 80% of which are singletons. The sample taken for sequencing was distant non-tumor lung tissue. These receptors all come from a man in his sixties with non-small cell lung cancer. Both conserved end residues are part of each CDR3. D genes are given only for firm matches. The size of a clone is reported for some rows only, either as once, few or many, or as a class for expanded clones.

size,J,V,D,CDR3,DNA
many,TRBJ2-5,TRBV12-3/TRBV12-4,TRBD2,CASSLASGGARETQYF,TGTGCCAGCAGTTTGGCTAGCGGGGGGGCCAGGGAGACCCAGTACTTC
-,TRBJ2-2,TRBV29-1,TRBD2,CSVGGRGGMFF,TGCAGCGTTGGAGGACGGGGGGGGATGTTTTTT
-,TRBJ2-2,TRBV29-1,-,CIVERENTWELFF,TGCATCGTTGAACGGGAGAACACCTGGGAGCTGTTTTTT
-,TRBJ1-1,TRBV5-6,-,CTSSLLHSSEAFF,TGTACCAGCAGCTTGCTTCATAGCAGTGAAGCTTTCTTT
-,TRBJ2-3,TRBV4-2,TRBD2,CASSQGLAGGTDTPYF,TGTGCCAGCAGTCAAGGGCTAGCGGGAGGCACAGATACGCCGTATTTT
once,TRBJ2-1,TRBV29-1,TRBD2,CSVDGTSADEQFF,TGTAGCGTTGACGGGACTAGCGCTGATGAACAGTTCTTC
-,TRBJ2-5,TRBV11-2,-,CASTLWGETQYF,TGTGCCAGCACCCTATGGGGAGAGACCCAGTACTTC
-,TRBJ2-1,TRBV11-2,-,CASSSTVYNEQFF,TGTGCCAGCAGCTCGACTGTCTACAATGAGCAGTTCTTC
-,TRBJ2-1,TRBV13,TRBD1,CASSPTGTVAEQLF,TGTGCTAGCAGTCCAACAGGGACAGTTGCTGAGCAGTTATTC
-,TRBJ2-1,TRBV11-2,TRBD2,CASSLDSGGREQFF,TGTGCCAGCAGCTTAGATTCGGGGGGGCGGGAGCAGTTCTTC
-,TRBJ2-3,TRBV5-4,-,CTSSLAVGSTVTQYF,TGTACCAGCAGCTTGGCCGTGGGGAGCACAGTTACGCAGTATTTT
-,TRBJ1-4,TRBV20-1,TRBD1,CSVNDDRGGEKQIF,TGCAGTGTCAATGACGACAGGGGTGGTGAAAAACAGATTTTT
once,TRBJ2-1,TRBV6-6,-,CASSWGGAYSEQFF,TGTGCCAGCAGTTGGGGCGGGGCCTACAGTGAGCAGTTCTTC
few,TRBJ2-3,TRBV6-5,-,CANSAGTDMQYF,TGTGCCAACAGCGCTGGCACAGATATGCAGTATTTT
-,TRBJ2-2,TRBV20-1,-,CSARAGTLWSGELFF,TGCAGTGCTAGAGCAGGGACCCTTTGGAGTGGGGAGCTTTTTTTT
-,TRBJ2-7,TRBV20-1,-,CGARDLTAQNAYEQYF,TGCGGTGCTAGAGACCTCACGGCACAAAATGCGTACGAGCAGTACTTC
-,TRBJ1-1,TRBV30,TRBD1,CAWNVSGGLTEAFF,TGTGCCTGGAATGTTTCAGGGGGCCTCACTGAAGCTTTCTTT
-,TRBJ2-1,TRBV20-1,TRBD2,CSAMIGAGAGDEQFF,TGCAGTGCCATGATAGGGGCGGGAGCCGGGGATGAGCAGTTCTTC
-,TRBJ2-6,TRBV6-5,-,CASSFGTVGSGANVLTF,TGTGCCAGCAGTTTCGGCACAGTGGGGTCTGGGGCCAACGTCCTGACTTTC
many,TRBJ2-4,TRBV4-3,TRBD2,CASSQEPSGSVNIQYF,TGCGCCAGCAGCCAAGAACCAAGCGGGAGCGTAAACATTCAGTACTTC
-,TRBJ2-1,TRBV5-4,-,CASSLDRRNPNEQFF,TGTGCCAGCAGCCTGGACCGGCGGAACCCTAATGAGCAATTCTTC
-,TRBJ1-1,TRBV11-2,-,CTSSLLSWGDTEAFF,TGTACCAGCAGCTTATTGTCCTGGGGGGACACTGAAGCTTTCTTT
-,TRBJ1-5,TRBV12-3/TRBV12-4,-,CASSLLRGQPQHF,TGTGCCAGCAGTTTACTCAGGGGCCAACCCCAGCATTTT
few,TRBJ2-3,TRBV20-1,-,CSAKLDTGDTQYF,TGCAGTGCTAAGCTCGATACCGGGGATACGCAGTATTTT
once,TRBJ2-1,TRBV4-3,-,CANSVNDRIYNEQFF,TGCGCCAACAGCGTTAACGACAGGATTTACAATGAGCAGTTCTTC
-,TRBJ2-6,TRBV6-5,TRBD2,CASSLAGDSSRANILTF,TGTGCCAGCAGCCTAGCGGGAGACAGCTCTCGGGCCAACATCCTGACTTTC
-,TRBJ2-1,TRBV11-3,TRBD2,CASSFGRVSEQFF,TGTGCTAGCAGCTTCGGGAGGGTCAGTGAGCAGTTCTTC
once,TRBJ2-7,TRBV11-2,-,CASSPNYSGRHYKEYF,TGTGCCAGCAGCCCAAACTATAGCGGACGGCACTACAAGGAGTACTTC
-,TRBJ2-7,TRBV11-2,-,CAYSLDTLYEQYF,TGTGCCTACAGTTTAGACACGCTCTACGAGCAGTACTTC
-,TRBJ1-1,TRBV12-3/TRBV12-4,-,CVSSFPGVLNTEAFF,TGTGTCAGTAGTTTCCCAGGGGTACTGAACACTGAAGCTTTCTTT
once,TRBJ2-4,TRBV6-2/TRBV6-3,-,CAISYSMVGGTLNIQYF,TGTGCCATCAGTTACTCGATGGTAGGAGGTACGTTAAACATTCAGTATTTC
-,TRBJ2-3,TRBV11-2,TRBD2,CASFFLAVADTQYF,TGTGCCAGCTTTTTCCTAGCGGTGGCAGATACGCAGTATTTT
-,TRBJ1-2,TRBV11-3,-,CASCSPTSGANFGYIF,TGTGCCAGCTGCAGCCCGACCTCGGGGGCTAACTTTGGCTACATCTTC
-,TRBJ2-5,TRBV11-2,TRBD1,CANGSTGEKTQYF,TGTGCGAACGGCTCTACAGGGGAAAAGACCCAGTACTTC
-,TRBJ1-5,TRBV12-3/TRBV12-4,-,CANSAGTYNQPQHF,TGTGCCAACAGTGCCGGGACGTACAATCAGCCCCAGCATTTT